These T cell receptor beta chains were read from a single sample in a study of PD-L1 blockade in urothelial cancer. The table came from immunoSEQ multiplex PCR; TCRdb's copy has only in-frame clones and leaves some out. The sample gives tens of thousands of clones, 70% to 90% of which show up once; around 9.3% is in the top ten. The sample here was PBMCs, taken around atezolizumab (anti-PD-L1) treatment. The receptors come from a man aged 55 to 70 with urothelial cancer. Both conserved end residues are part of each CDR3. The order of the fields is V gene, clone size, J gene, D gene, CDR3 protein, CDR3 DNA. The D gene is left open where the match is weak. A row's size may be missing; if present it is once, few, many or a size class.

>TRBV4-1|-|TRBJ1-3|-
CASSQEGLGSGNTIYF
TGCGCCAGCAGCCAAGAAGGACTGGGCTCTGGAAACACCATATATTTT
>TRBV19|-|TRBJ2-5|TRBD1
CASSQLTGSVQETQYF
TGTGCCAGTAGTCAACTGACAGGGTCAGTTCAAGAGACCCAGTACTTC
>TRBV5-4|-|TRBJ2-2|-
CASRVQGNTGELFF
TGTGCCAGCAGGGTACAGGGTAACACCGGGGAGCTGTTTTTT
>TRBV7-6|-|TRBJ2-1|TRBD1
CASSLRILGQGKAGNEQFF
TGTGCCAGCAGCTTACGGATTTTGGGACAGGGCAAAGCAGGCAATGAGCAGTTCTTC
>TRBV5-1|-|TRBJ2-3|TRBD1
CASSTGQGTDTQYF
TGCGCCAGCAGCACAGGACAGGGTACAGATACGCAGTATTTT
>TRBV28|-|TRBJ2-5|TRBD2
CASSFPVGAGNQETQYF
TGTGCCAGCAGTTTCCCGGTAGGAGCGGGGAACCAAGAGACCCAGTACTTC
>TRBV10-1|-|TRBJ2-1|TRBD2
CASSLAGGPPNEQFF
TGCGCCAGCAGCTTAGCGGGGGGCCCCCCGAATGAGCAGTTCTTC
>TRBV7-6|few|TRBJ1-2|-
CASSPGAGGYTF
TGTGCCAGCAGTCCAGGGGCGGGTGGCTACACCTTC
>TRBV4-1|few|TRBJ2-6|-
CASSLTGIGANVLTF
TGCGCCAGCAGCCTTACAGGGATCGGGGCCAACGTCCTGACTTTC
>TRBV5-1|-|TRBJ2-7|TRBD2
CASSLAAGLAGYEQYF
TGCGCCAGCAGCTTGGCGGCGGGACTAGCCGGCTACGAGCAGTACTTC
>TRBV14|-|TRBJ2-3|TRBD2
CASSQDIGGVGTDTQYF
TGTGCCAGCAGCCAAGATATCGGGGGGGTTGGCACAGATACGCAGTATTTT
>TRBV6-5|-|TRBJ2-3|TRBD2
CASSYTSGGGMGTQYF
TGTGCCAGCAGTTATACTAGCGGGGGCGGAATGGGTACGCAGTATTTT
>TRBV7-8|few|TRBJ1-1|TRBD1
CASSLGDRGTAFF
TGTGCCAGCAGCTTAGGGGACAGGGGGACGGCTTTCTTT
>TRBV29-1|-|TRBJ2-1|-
CSVETGSSSYNEQFF
TGCAGCGTTGAAACGGGGTCTAGCTCCTACAATGAGCAGTTCTTC
>TRBV5-4|once|TRBJ2-1|-
CASSLPGYNEQFF
TGTGCCAGCAGCTTACCGGGTTACAATGAGCAGTTCTTC
>TRBV7-6|-|TRBJ2-3|TRBD2
CASSRRPLAGGPTDTQYF
TGTGCCAGCAGCCGTAGACCTCTAGCGGGGGGGCCGACAGATACGCAGTATTTT
>TRBV5-1|-|TRBJ2-5|-
CASSWTGREETQYF
TGCGCCAGCAGCTGGACAGGGCGGGAGGAGACCCAGTACTTC
>TRBV5-1|-|TRBJ2-1|-
CASRFGAGDLNEQFF
TGCGCCAGCAGGTTTGGGGCAGGGGATCTCAATGAGCAGTTCTTC
>TRBV11-2|-|TRBJ2-7|TRBD2
CASSSGLAGPDSYEQYF
TGTGCCAGCAGCTCGGGACTAGCGGGGCCCGATTCCTACGAGCAGTACTTC
>TRBV6-1|-|TRBJ2-7|TRBD1
CASSEVGTGGYEQYF
TGTGCCAGCAGTGAAGTAGGGACAGGGGGCTACGAGCAGTACTTC
>TRBV7-2|-|TRBJ2-5|TRBD2
CASSQGLARWETQYF
TGTGCCAGCAGCCAGGGACTAGCGAGGTGGGAGACCCAGTACTTC
>TRBV18|-|TRBJ1-6|-
CASSPPGPKSSPLHF
TGTGCCAGCTCACCACCGGGGCCTAAAAGCTCACCCCTCCACTTT
>TRBV19|-|TRBJ2-1|-
CASSPRQGGFYNEQFF
TGTGCCAGTAGTCCGCGACAGGGAGGCTTCTACAATGAGCAGTTCTTC
>TRBV11-2|-|TRBJ1-1|-
CASSGRRGGVSEAFF
TGTGCCAGCAGCGGAAGACGGGGTGGGGTCTCTGAAGCTTTCTTT
>TRBV5-1|-|TRBJ1-1|TRBD1
CASSLAGTGVQNTEAFF
TGCGCCAGCAGCTTGGCCGGGACAGGCGTTCAGAACACTGAAGCTTTCTTT
>TRBV6-1|-|TRBJ1-1|TRBD1
CASSEGTGYTEAFF
TGTGCCAGCAGTGAAGGGACAGGGTACACTGAAGCTTTCTTT
>TRBV13|few|TRBJ2-3|-
CASSSPHQWTDTQYF
TGTGCCAGCAGCTCACCCCACCAGTGGACAGATACGCAGTATTTT
>TRBV11-3|-|TRBJ1-6|-
CASSLAGGSPLHF
TGTGCCAGCAGCTTAGCTGGGGGGTCACCCCTCCACTTT
>TRBV29-1|-|TRBJ1-2|TRBD1
CSVGPGQGARGYTF
TGCAGCGTCGGACCGGGACAGGGGGCGCGGGGCTACACCTTC
>TRBV7-9|-|TRBJ2-3|-
CASSIGQSSGDTQYF
TGTGCCAGCAGTATTGGACAGTCCTCGGGAGATACGCAGTATTTT
>TRBV4-3|-|TRBJ1-2|TRBD1
CASSHSGDRGGLGYTF
TGCGCCAGCAGCCACAGTGGGGACAGGGGGGGACTTGGCTACACCTTC
>TRBV4-3|-|TRBJ2-7|-
CASSQDARGEILYEQYF
TGCGCCAGCAGCCAAGATGCCAGGGGGGAAATCCTCTACGAGCAGTACTTC
>TRBV5-5|-|TRBJ2-1|-
CASSFRNEQFF
TGTGCCAGCAGCTTCCGCAATGAGCAGTTCTTC